A few counts support the clone carrying this TCR beta chain. This sample was taken from a study of T cells after yellow fever vaccination. The TCR cDNA carried a universal primer site and UMIs from 5'RACE template switching. From the 5' RACE reads, TCRdb called clonotypes with MiXCR, one entry per CDR3 protein. This table holds under 150,000 distinct CDR3 sequences, 7% to 9% found once. Trimming cost V 11 bases and J 7 bases, with 12 bases left between them. Germline CDR1 and CDR2: LGHDT and YNNKEL (reference sequence). CDR3 size: 10 residues. This sample comprised CD4+ T cells sorted from PBMCs, obtained 5 days after the yellow fever booster vaccination. The TCR comes from a young man who received the YFV17D yellow fever vaccine. The chain has TRBV3-1 and TRBJ2-7, with no clear D. The CDR3 protein is CAGPRREQYF. CDR3 nucleotides: TGTGCCGGGCCGAGGCGTGAGCAGTACTTC.